The 21 T cell receptor beta chains below all came from one sample that was sequenced in a study of graft-versus-host responses after intestinal transplantation. Their antigen targets remain unknown. Assay used: immunoSEQ multiplex PCR; TCRdb lists only in-frame clones, some missing. The sample has approximately 110,000 clones, approximately 93% seen once. The material was unstimulated CD8+ T cells sorted from spleen or lymph node cells, obtained before transplant. These receptors all stem from a human donor who was the organ donor for an intestinal transplant.

The sample holds a few counts of this clone. The chain employs TRBV6-6 and TRBJ2-7, with a tentative D call TRBD1 (5 bases). V lost 6 bases, J lost 2 bases, and 8 bases lay in between. CDR3 size: 12 residues. Germline CDR1 MNHNY, CDR2 SVGAGI (reference sequence). CDR3 DNA sequence: TGTGCCAGCAGCGACAGTCCCTACGAGCAGTACTTC. This codes for CASSDSPYEQYF.

This clone was counted a single time. V and J are TRBV5-6 and TRBJ2-5, with TRBD1 matching 7 bases. V lost 4 bases, J lost 3 bases, and 3 bases stayed unmatched. The V gene's germline CDR1 is SGHDT and CDR2 YYEEEE. The CDR3 runs 13 residues. The CDR3 bases are TGTGCCAGCAGCATCGGACAGGAAGAGACCCAGTACTTC. Amino acid sequence: CASSIGQEETQYF.

The V gene is TRBV10-2, the J gene TRBJ2-7, with D possibly being TRBD1 (5 bases). This CDR3 contains 16 residues. Germline V gene sequence: CDR1 WSHSY, CDR2 SAAADI. Between the trimmed V and J ends, which lost 4 bases and 3 bases, there was a span of 19 bases. The DNA for the CDR3 is TGCGCCAGCAGTGTAAAAAGACAGAAAAGGCTCTACGAGCAGTACTTC. It yields the protein CASSVKRQKRLYEQYF.

V is TRBV5-1 and J is TRBJ2-2; TRBD2 aligns across 11 bases. The CDR3 contains 15 residues. CDR1 is SGHRS, CDR2 YFSETQ, per germline. V gave up 2 bases and J gave up 6 bases; unmatched junction bases: 3. In nucleotides, the CDR3 is TGCGCCAGCAGCTTTATTAGCGGGAGGGCCGGGGAGCTGTTTTTT. It translates to CASSFISGRAGELFF.

The chain couples TRBV18 to TRBJ1-1; weak D call: TRBD1 (6 bases). The CDR3 spans 16 residues. V lost 3 bases, J lost 0 bases, and 14 bases lay in between. The germline V gene encodes CDR1 KGHSH and CDR2 LQKENI. The CDR3 region has the DNA TGTGCCAGCTCACCGACAGGTTTAGGCGTGAACACTGAAGCTTTCTTT. Protein: CASSPTGLGVNTEAFF.

The rearrangement joins TRBV29-1 to TRBJ1-2; TRBD1 might be the D (5 bases). The V and J ends lost 6 bases and 4 bases respectively, with 15 bases between them. Germline loops: CDR1 SQVTM, CDR2 ANQGSEA. This CDR3 spans 13 amino acids. CDR3 sequence: CSVDTRGTYGYTF. The CDR3, as DNA: TGCAGCGTGGACACACGCGGTACCTATGGCTACACCTTC.

This clone was counted a single time. The gene calls are TRBV21-1 and TRBJ2-7; the table assigns TRBD1, which was not confirmed against the DNA. TRBV21-1 is given as a pseudogene. This CDR3 has 15 residues. As DNA, the CDR3 is TGTGCCAGCAGCAAACAAGTGGACAGCTCCTACGAGCAGTACTTC. Encoded protein: CASSKQVDSSYEQYF.

The chain is built from TRBV6-1 and TRBJ1-1; 7 bases align to TRBD1. The CDR3 spans 14 residues. The junction had 5 bases not matched to a gene; V was cut back by 6 bases and J by 1 base. Germline V CDR1 and CDR2: MNHNS, SASEGT. The CDR3 DNA is TGTGCCAGCAGGACAGGGTCAGGGAACACTGAAGCTTTCTTT. Residues: CASRTGSGNTEAFF.

The rearrangement uses TRBV11-2 and TRBJ2-4; 7 bases are a match to TRBD2. This CDR3 has 15 amino acids. The V segment lost 5 bases and the J segment 2 bases; nucleotides outside the gene matches: 6. Germline V gene sequence: CDR1 SGHAT, CDR2 FQNNGV. The chain's CDR3 is CASSPWEGSKNIQYF. The CDR3 coding sequence is TGTGCCAGCAGCCCTTGGGAGGGATCCAAAAACATTCAGTACTTC.

The chain is built from TRBV7-9 and TRBJ1-1; D is uncertain. With 0 bases removed from V and 2 bases from J, the gap between germline ends came to 7 bases. The germline V gene has CDR1 SEHNR and CDR2 FQNEAQ (reference sequence). This CDR3 is 14 amino acids long. In nucleotides, the CDR3 is TGTGCCAGCAGCTTAGCGTGGGGAAACACTGAAGCTTTCTTT. Protein sequence: CASSLAWGNTEAFF.

The gene calls are TRBV28 and TRBJ2-3; D gene unclear. The CDR3 extends over 15 amino acids. From germline, CDR1 is MDHEN and CDR2 SYDVKM. V lost 3 bases to trimming and J lost 0 bases, with 10 bases between them. In DNA form, the CDR3 reads TGTGCCAGCAGTTTTGTGGCACCAAGCACAGATACGCAGTATTTT. Its protein is CASSFVAPSTDTQYF. Full variable domain (remainder filled in from reference TRBV28 and TRBJ2-3): DVKVTQSSRYLVKRTGEKVFLECVQDMDHENMFWYRQDPGLGLRLIYFSYDVKMKEKGDIPEGYSVSREKKERFSLILESASTNQTSMYLCASSFVAPSTDTQYFGPGTRLTVL.

This chain links TRBV6-5 with TRBJ1-2; unclear D gene. CDR3 length equals 13 residues. V was clipped by 0 bases and J by 8 bases, with 10 bases between them. Germline V CDR1 and CDR2: MNHEY, SVGAGI. CDR3 sequence reads: CASSYSWARGYTF. DNA for the CDR3: TGTGCCAGCAGTTACTCCTGGGCGAGGGGCTACACCTTC.

The chain uses TRBV27 and TRBJ1-2, with 8 bases that match TRBD1. CDR1 is MNHEY and CDR2 is SMNVEV in the germline V gene (reference sequence). V gave up 5 bases and J gave up 8 bases; unmatched junction bases: 10. The CDR3 is 14 residues long. CDR3 nucleotide sequence: TGTGCCAGCAGTCTCTTAGGACAGGGTGACGGCTACACCTTC. Encoded protein: CASSLLGQGDGYTF.

The chain recombines TRBV11-2 with TRBJ2-7; 7 bases map to TRBD2. Germline CDR1 SGHAT, CDR2 FQNNGV. The V and J ends lost 4 bases and 3 bases, in that order; junction bases with no gene match: 9. The CDR3 covers 15 residues. CDR3 sequence (DNA): TGTGCCAGCAGCTCCCCCCGCGGGAGTATCTACGAGCAGTACTTC. This sequence encodes CASSSPRGSIYEQYF.

The chain employs TRBV4-2 and TRBJ2-2, with 12 bases fitting TRBD2. The V segment lost 3 bases and the J segment 4 bases; nucleotides outside the gene matches: 3. CDR3 length: 16 amino acids. CDR1 LGHNA and CDR2 YNFKEQ come from the germline V gene. The CDR3 sequence is CASSQTSGRVTGELFF. CDR3 in DNA: TGTGCCAGCAGCCAGACTAGCGGGAGAGTCACCGGGGAGCTGTTTTTT.

This chain connects TRBV5-6 to TRBJ2-7, with 12 positions matching TRBD1. Trimming at V came to 3 bases and at J to 4 bases, leaving 8 bases not matched to a gene. Looked up from germline, CDR1 is SGHDT and CDR2 is YYEEEE. The CDR3 sequence is 16 residues long. CDR3 region: CASSWRWDRGPYEQYF. The CDR3 coding sequence is TGTGCCAGCAGCTGGAGATGGGACAGGGGGCCTTACGAGCAGTACTTC.

CDR3 amino acids: CASSSPARGRGSGANVLTF. For the CDR3, the DNA is TGTGCCAGCAGCTCACCCGCCCGGGGTAGGGGCTCTGGGGCCAACGTCCTGACTTTC. V gene TRBV7-2 combines with J gene TRBJ2-6; D tentatively fits TRBD1 or TRBD2 (5 bases each). CDR3 length: 19 amino acids. Trimming stripped 4 bases from V and 0 bases from J, with 19 bases between. Germline V gives CDR1 SGHTA, CDR2 FQGNSA.

CDR3 in amino acids: CASSSSNREAFF. The CDR3 bases are TGCGCCAGCAGTTCCTCGAACAGGGAAGCTTTCTTT. V and J are TRBV4-1 and TRBJ1-1, with a possible D match to TRBD1 (5 bases). Trimming left V 6 bases short and J 8 bases short, with 13 bases between. CDR3 length: 12 residues. In germline, CDR1 is MGHRA, CDR2 YSYEKL.

The gene calls are TRBV4-1 and TRBJ2-7; 11 nucleotides align to TRBD2. This CDR3 spans 18 amino acids. V lost 0 bases, J lost 3 bases, and 10 bases stayed unmatched. Germline loops: CDR1 MGHRA, CDR2 YSYEKL. CDR3 sequence: CASSQEAASGTSGYEQYF. The DNA of the CDR3 is TGCGCCAGCAGCCAAGAGGCCGCGTCAGGGACTAGCGGCTACGAGCAGTACTTC.

The rearrangement joins TRBV6-6 to TRBJ2-1; D not resolved. The CDR3 covers 11 residues. CDR1 MNHNY and CDR2 SVGAGI come from the germline V gene (reference sequence). The germline V and J ends were trimmed by 6 bases and 4 bases, with 4 bases remaining between them. CDR3 loop: CASREYNEQFF. Written as DNA, the CDR3 is TGTGCCAGCAGAGAATACAATGAGCAGTTCTTC.

This clone has only one observation. The rearrangement links TRBV19 to TRBJ2-5, with D maybe TRBD2 (6 bases). The J call may be incorrect, as the DNA end agrees better with TRBJ2-7. CDR1 and CDR2 from the germline V gene are LNHDA and SQIVND (reference sequence). CDR3 length: 12 residues. The CDR3 loop reads CASSIGGYEQYF. CDR3 nucleotide sequence: TGTGCCAGTAGTATCGGGGGTTACGAGCAGTACTTC.